The clone carrying this T cell receptor beta chain appeared a few times. No antigen is known for it. The record originates from a study of glioma-infiltrating T cells. Amplification of TCR alpha and beta CDR3 regions from RNA used iRepertoire nested multiplex PCR. For one-step reverse transcription and amplification, about 90-400 ng of tissue mRNA or PBMC total RNA was used. Via MiXCR, TCRdb re-called the multiplex PCR reads, giving one row per CDR3 protein. The sample contains about 130,000 distinct CDR3 sequences, roughly a quarter of which appear only once. Broader study findings: Above-expected tissue-blood divergence occurred in all gliomas, most in low-grade ones. Tissue and blood shared very few CDR3 sequences.

CDR3 length equals 13 residues. V was pared by 6 bases and J by 8 bases, with 7 bases of the junction left unmatched. Germline values: CDR1 SQVTM, CDR2 ANQGSEA. The source material was glioma tissue, nonneoplastic brain tissue, or PBMCs (not recorded which). This sequence joins TRBV29-1 and TRBJ1-2, with TRBD1 identical over 12 bases. The receptor was derived from a human donor with low-grade glioma or glioblastoma, undergoing nonglioma brain surgery, or in good health (not recorded which). CDR3 residues: CSVTGQGAKGYTF. The CDR3 DNA reads as TGCAGCGTCACGGGACAGGGGGCGAAGGGCTACACCTTC.